This T cell receptor beta chain was retrieved from a study of CD8 T cells in Susac syndrome. Random hexamers primed reverse transcription of about 0.5 to 1 ug RNA. Across 54 Vbeta and 13 Jbeta, TCR beta CDR3 was amplified with immunoSEQ multiplex PCR. TCRdb processed the immunoSEQ multiplex PCR reads anew with MiXCR; each CDR3 protein has one entry. The sample records approximately 140,000 distinct CDR3 sequences, roughly 94% being singletons. Germline CDR1 is LNHNV and CDR2 is YYDKDF (reference sequence). The CDR3 totals 15 residues. V lost 1 base to trimming and J lost 5 bases, with 14 bases between them.

Source material: CD8+ T cells from PBMCs. The V and J genes are TRBV15 and TRBJ1-2; weak D call: TRBD1 (5 bases). The clonotype originates from a human donor in good health. The DNA of the CDR3 is TGTGCCACCAGCAGAGCTAGCGGGGGTCTTTATGGCTACACCTTC. Translation: CATSRASGGLYGYTF.